This T cell receptor (beta chain) is from a study of identical twins' blood T cells. Study context: About 12 libraries, six alpha and six beta, gave around 48 million reads.

Study-level findings and limits: Top TCRbeta clonotypes were shared more with twin than unrelated donors.

This clonotype was picked up many times. Its antigen is unidentified. V lost 5 bases, J lost 0 bases, and 6 bases stayed unmatched. Looked up from germline, CDR1 is SGHTA and CDR2 is FQGNSA. The length of the CDR3 is 16 residues. TCRdb processed the 5' RACE reads anew with MiXCR; each CDR3 protein has one entry. Among 350,000 to 400,000 distinct CDR3 sequences, 28% were seen once, and the ten largest hold roughly 6.1%. The sequencing sample was made of PBMCs. The sequence was collected from a woman aged 18-55 years in good health. The chain couples TRBV7-2 to TRBJ2-1, with 8 bases fitting TRBD2. In DNA form, the CDR3 reads TGTGCCAGCAGCCGGGTAAGCGGGAGCTCCTACAATGAGCAGTTCTTC. As protein: CASSRVSGSSYNEQFF.